These 23 T cell receptor beta chains share one sample of origin, sequenced in a study of cytomegalovirus exposure and HLA in healthy donors. Researchers ran the PCR with 60 Vbeta and 13 Jbeta primers. Here immunoSEQ multiplex PCR was the method, and the copy in TCRdb shows in-frame clones only, minus some. The sample has approximately 290,000 clones; 80% are singletons. Sample: PBMCs. These receptors originate from a girl between 2 and 10 years old in good health and CMV-seronegative.

The CDR3: CASSGDGGENEQFF. CDR3 nucleotide sequence: TGTGCCAGCAGCGGGGACGGAGGGGAGAATGAGCAGTTCTTC. The chain uses TRBV7-9 and TRBJ2-1; weak D call: TRBD2 (6 bases). V shed 5 bases and J shed 7 bases, with 15 bases lying between them. CDR1 is SEHNR, CDR2 FQNEAQ, per germline (reference sequence). CDR3 size: 14 residues.

The V gene is TRBV4-1, the J gene TRBJ1-4, with D possibly matching TRBD1 (6 bases). V was pared by 1 base and J by 3 bases, with 15 bases between. In germline, CDR1 is MGHRA, CDR2 YSYEKL. The CDR3 is made up of 17 amino acids. This CDR3 is CASSQGGHRWANEKLFF. As DNA, the CDR3 is TGCGCCAGCAGCCAAGGGGGACACCGGTGGGCTAATGAAAAACTGTTTTTT.

V gene TRBV6-5 combines with J gene TRBJ2-3; 10 bases line up with TRBD2. CDR3 length equals 16 residues. CDR1 is MNHEY and CDR2 is SVGAGI in the germline V gene. V was clipped by 2 bases and J by 6 bases; unmatched bases: 8. The CDR3 nucleotides are TGTGCCAGCAGTTACCCCGCAGCGGGGGGGCGGGATACGCAGTATTTT. Translating gives CASSYPAAGGRDTQYF.

The chain links TRBV5-1 to TRBJ2-7, with 7 bases matching TRBD2. This CDR3 region has 15 residues. The germline gives CDR1 SGHRS, CDR2 YFSETQ. V lost 1 base and J lost 2; bases outside the gene matches: 6. CDR3 DNA: TGCGCCAGCAGCTTGAGAGGACTAGTGCCCTACGAGCAGTACTTC. Translated: CASSLRGLVPYEQYF.

The chain recombines TRBV4-1 with TRBJ2-7; tentatively, D is TRBD1 (5 bases). The CDR3 runs 15 residues. Per germline, CDR1 MGHRA and CDR2 YSYEKL. Trimming left V 1 base short and J 4 bases short, with 14 bases between. The CDR3 here is CASSQVWPGIYEQYF. The DNA of the CDR3 is TGCGCCAGCAGCCAAGTGTGGCCAGGGATTTACGAGCAGTACTTC.

The rearrangement links TRBV7-6 to TRBJ1-1, with D possibly matching TRBD1 (5 bases). V shed 5 bases and J shed 4 bases, with 14 bases lying between them. CDR1 SGHVS and CDR2 FNYEAQ come from the germline V gene. The CDR3 has 14 residues. For the CDR3, the DNA is TGTGCCAGCAGCGCGGGGGTGAAAAGCACTGAAGCTTTCTTT. This encodes CASSAGVKSTEAFF.

The chain joins TRBV28 to TRBJ2-7; D is uncertain. The CDR3 consists of 18 residues. Germline V gives CDR1 MDHEN, CDR2 SYDVKM. Between the trimmed V and J ends, which lost 6 bases and 0 bases, there was a span of 24 bases. CDR3 DNA: TGTGCCAGCAGCATACGCCGAGTGGGCAGCCTATTCTCCTACGAGCAGTACTTC. The encoded protein is CASSIRRVGSLFSYEQYF. Supplemented by reference TRBV28 and TRBJ2-7, the full variable domain reads DVKVTQSSRYLVKRTGEKVFLECVQDMDHENMFWYRQDPGLGLRLIYFSYDVKMKEKGDIPEGYSVSREKKERFSLILESASTNQTSMYLCASSIRRVGSLFSYEQYFGPGTRLTVT.

The rearrangement joins TRBV7-9 to TRBJ2-5; D gene ambiguous. Deletions cut 1 base from V and 5 bases from J, with 14 bases between. CDR1 is SEHNR and CDR2 is FQNEAQ in the germline V gene (reference sequence). The CDR3 totals 15 residues. The CDR3 protein is CASSLVSTHGETQYF. DNA of the CDR3: TGTGCCAGCAGCTTAGTTTCCACCCACGGGGAGACCCAGTACTTC.

This clone was recorded only once. The CDR3 DNA follows: TGCGCCAGCCGATTACTAGGGCGGTACGAGCAGTACTTC. Translation gives CASRLLGRYEQYF. The genes are TRBV5-1 and TRBJ2-7; a weak D match, TRBD2 (5 bases). This CDR3 contains 13 residues. Germline V lookup: CDR1 SGHRS, CDR2 YFSETQ. Trimming stripped 7 bases from V and 4 bases from J, with 15 bases between.

The chain recombines TRBV5-4 with TRBJ2-6; D is ambiguous. Trimming removed 4 bases from V and 0 bases from J, with 8 bases in between. Germline V gene lookup returns CDR1 SGHNT and CDR2 YYREEE (reference sequence). CDR3 length: 15 residues. The DNA for the CDR3 is TGTGCCAGCAGCCCCGGTATCTCTGGGGCCAACGTCCTGACTTTC. Protein product: CASSPGISGANVLTF.

This clone was counted a few times. The chain combines TRBV7-2 with TRBJ1-3, with no clear D. Germline CDR1 and CDR2: SGHTA and FQGNSA. The CDR3 length is 13 residues. The germline V and J ends were trimmed by 3 bases and 6 bases, with 9 bases remaining between them. CDR3 in DNA: TGTGCCAGCAGCTTTAATAGCCCAAACACCATATATTTT. Residues: CASSFNSPNTIYF.

V gene TRBV5-1 combines with J gene TRBJ2-7, with 7 bases lining up with TRBD1. The length of the CDR3 is 15 residues. Trimming cost V 3 bases and J 7 bases; bases outside gene matches: 13. Germline CDR1 reads SGHRS; CDR2 reads YFSETQ. The CDR3 is CASSSNPGQHWEQYF. DNA of the CDR3: TGCGCCAGCAGCTCGAACCCGGGACAGCATTGGGAGCAGTACTTC.

This rearrangement joins TRBV6-1 to TRBJ1-5; no clear D gene. Germline CDR1 and CDR2: MNHNS and SASEGT. V lost 8 bases, J lost 7 bases, and 12 bases lay in between. This CDR3 comprises 12 residues. The CDR3 sequence is CASLSGFQPQHF. The CDR3 DNA sequence: TGTGCCAGCCTCTCGGGTTTCCAGCCCCAGCATTTT.

The chain has TRBV28 and TRBJ2-5; the D is unclear. The J call may be faulty, since TRBJ2-7 better matches the DNA end. The length of the CDR3 is 11 residues. Germline CDR1 reads MDHEN; CDR2 reads SYDVKM. The CDR3 region has the DNA TGTGCCAGCAGTGTCGCCTACGAGCAGTACTTC. This sequence encodes CASSVAYEQYF.

The table lists this clone with a count of one. The V gene is TRBV9, the J gene TRBJ2-7; the D is unclear. Germline V gene sequence: CDR1 SGDLS, CDR2 YYNGEE. The CDR3 has 13 amino acids. Deletions cut 2 bases from V and 1 base from J, with 7 bases between. The CDR3 bases are TGTGCCAGCAGCGTCGGGTTTTCCTACGAGCAGTACTTC. Protein: CASSVGFSYEQYF. The variable domain in full, with the rest retrieved from reference TRBV9 and TRBJ2-7, is DSGVTQTPKHLITATGQRVTLRCSPRSGDLSVYWYQQSLDQGLQFLIQYYNGEERAKGNILERFSAQQFPDLHSELNLSSLELGDSALYFCASSVGFSYEQYFGPGTRLTVT.

The chain has TRBV5-1 and TRBJ1-2; TRBD1 matches 9 bases. V lost 3 bases to trimming and J lost 0 bases; unmatched junction nucleotides: 9. Germline lookup yields CDR1 SGHRS and CDR2 YFSETQ. The CDR3 has 17 residues. The CDR3 DNA follows: TGCGCCAGCAGCTCGCCCGCCGGGACAGGGACTAACTATGGCTACACCTTC. This codes for CASSSPAGTGTNYGYTF.

The rearrangement links TRBV27 to TRBJ1-1, with unresolved D. The CDR3 totals 14 residues. V shed 6 bases and J shed 1 base, with 12 bases lying between them. In germline, CDR1 is MNHEY, CDR2 SMNVEV (reference sequence). CDR3: CASRFLAPNTEAFF. The CDR3 region has the DNA TGTGCCAGCAGATTTTTGGCACCGAACACTGAAGCTTTCTTT.

The chain joins TRBV6-1 to TRBJ1-5; TRBD1 agrees at 7 bases. CDR1 is MNHNS and CDR2 is SASEGT in the germline V gene. V shed 4 bases and J 0 bases; nucleotides not matched to a gene: 12. This CDR3 is built from 18 residues. In DNA, the CDR3 is TGTGCCAGCAGTGCGCAGCCCGGGACAGCTTATAGCAATCAGCCCCAGCATTTT. Translated, it gives CASSAQPGTAYSNQPQHF.

V usage is TRBV11-2 and J usage is TRBJ2-1, with TRBD2 matching over 8 bases. Trimming removed 0 bases from V and 10 bases from J; junction bases left unmatched: 11. This CDR3 spans 16 amino acids. Looked up from germline, CDR1 is SGHAT and CDR2 is FQNNGV. The CDR3 nucleotides are TGTGCCAGCAGCTTAGAAGGGCGGGGGGTTTGGAGGGAGCAGTTCTTC. Translated, it gives CASSLEGRGVWREQFF.

The rearrangement links TRBV7-7 to TRBJ2-1; possibly TRBD2 for D (6 bases). V shed 2 bases and J shed 5 bases, with 10 bases lying between them. CDR3 length equals 14 residues. Germline CDR1 reads SSHAT; CDR2 reads FNYEAQ (reference sequence). CDR3 DNA sequence: TGTGCCAGCAGCTTATCGGGCGGGAACAATGAGCAGTTCTTC. Translated, it gives CASSLSGGNNEQFF.

The chain employs TRBV6-5 and TRBJ2-3; TRBD2 agrees at 9 bases. Trimming cost V 5 bases and J 7 bases; bases outside gene matches: 7. Germline lookup yields CDR1 MNHEY and CDR2 SVGAGI. This CDR3 region has 14 residues. CDR3 nucleotides: TGTGCCAGCAGTCTAGCGGGGTCGGTAAATACGCAGTATTTT. This codes for CASSLAGSVNTQYF.

The chain combines TRBV28 with TRBJ1-2, with TRBD1 as a possible D gene (6 bases). Trimming took off 1 base at V and 5 bases at J, with 17 bases between the two ends. The CDR3 runs 16 residues. Germline CDR1 and CDR2: MDHEN and SYDVKM. CDR3: CASSLSPRGDTYGYTF. In DNA, the CDR3 is TGTGCCAGCAGTTTATCTCCCCGGGGGGACACATATGGCTACACCTTC.

The chain recombines TRBV7-9 with TRBJ2-5, with 8 bases lining up with TRBD1. The V gene end was trimmed by 1 base and the J gene end by 4 bases; junction bases not matched to a gene: 5. Germline loops: CDR1 SEHNR, CDR2 FQNEAQ (reference sequence). CDR3 size: 15 residues. The CDR3, as DNA: TGTGCCAGCAGCTTAGTGGGACAGGTGGGAGAGACCCAGTACTTC. Protein: CASSLVGQVGETQYF.